The 14 T cell receptor beta chains below come from one sample, sequenced in a study of T cell responses to AZD1222 COVID-19 vaccine. Assay: immunoSEQ multiplex PCR; the TCRdb copy retains only in-frame clones and omits some. The sample lists about 150,000 clones, around 90% seen once, with approximately 3% in the top ten. Source: peripheral blood, taken 28 days after the second AZD1222 dose. The receptors shown here come from an adult who received the AZD1222 COVID-19 vaccine.

The V gene is TRBV12-5, the J gene TRBJ2-3, with D tentatively TRBD2 (5 bases). The V and J ends lost 4 bases and 1 base respectively, with 12 bases between them. Germline V gene data show CDR1 as LGHNT and CDR2 as FRNRAP. The CDR3 has 15 amino acids. The CDR3 region is CASGSARTRTDTQYF. As DNA, the CDR3 is TGTGCTAGTGGTTCCGCGCGGACTCGCACAGATACGCAGTATTTT. Using reference TRBV12-5 and TRBJ2-3 for the parts outside the CDR3, the full variable domain is DARVTQTPRHKVTEMGQEVTMRCQPILGHNTVFWYRQTMMQGLELLAYFRNRAPLDDSGMPKDRFSAEMPDATLATLKIQPSEPRDSAVYFCASGSARTRTDTQYFGPGTRLTVL.

The J gene is TRBJ2-3, the V gene TRBV6-5; possibly TRBD1 or TRBD2 for D (5 bases each). Per the germline V gene, CDR1 is MNHEY and CDR2 is SVGAGI. Trimming stripped 6 bases from V and 6 bases from J, with 19 bases between. There are 15 residues in the CDR3. CDR3 protein: CASSPGAAGVDTQYF. DNA of the CDR3: TGTGCCAGCAGCCCCGGGGCCGCCGGCGTTGATACGCAGTATTTT.

The rearrangement uses TRBV3-1 (or the pseudogene TRBV3-2) and TRBJ2-7; D possibly matches TRBD1 or TRBD2 (5 bases each). Trimming took 2 bases from V and 1 from J, leaving 15 bases between them. Per germline, CDR1 LGHDT and CDR2 YNNKEL (reference sequence). This CDR3 spans 16 amino acids. CDR3 DNA: TGTGCCAGCAGCCAACACCGGGACGGACAATCCTACGAGCAGTACTTC. Translation: CASSQHRDGQSYEQYF.

This rearrangement joins TRBV6-5 to TRBJ1-5, with 7 positions matching TRBD1. With 0 bases clipped from V and 4 bases from J, the junction kept 0 bases outside the gene matches. Germline V CDR1 and CDR2: MNHEY, SVGAGI. CDR3 length: 14 amino acids. CDR3 nucleotides: TGTGCCAGCAGTTACTCGACAGGGAATCAGCCCCAGCATTTT. Translated, it gives CASSYSTGNQPQHF.

The chain is built from TRBV18 and TRBJ2-1; D might be TRBD1 or TRBD2, each matching 5 bases. Trimming left V 3 bases short and J 0 bases short, with 12 bases between. Germline-derived CDR1 and CDR2 are KGHSH and LQKENI. The CDR3 covers 16 residues. This CDR3 reads CASSPRGSFSYNEQFF. The CDR3 DNA reads as TGTGCCAGCTCACCGAGGGGCTCCTTCTCCTACAATGAGCAGTTCTTC.

The V gene is TRBV15, the J gene TRBJ1-1, with D unresolved. The CDR3 consists of 16 residues. Germline V gives CDR1 LNHNV, CDR2 YYDKDF (reference sequence). The V end lost 4 bases, the J end lost 1 base, and 16 bases lay between the germline ends. CDR3 region: CATSNPIRPENTEAFF. In DNA, the CDR3 is TGTGCCACCAGCAACCCAATCAGGCCGGAGAACACTGAAGCTTTCTTT.

This chain connects TRBV7-2 to TRBJ2-7; 7 bases agree with TRBD1. CDR1 is SGHTA and CDR2 is FQGNSA in the germline V gene. Trimming at V came to 3 bases and at J to 2 bases, leaving 4 bases not matched to a gene. The CDR3 length is 14 residues. As DNA, the CDR3 is TGTGCCAGCAGCTTGGGACAGCTAACCTACGAGCAGTACTTC. Translating gives CASSLGQLTYEQYF.

The chain has TRBV29-1 and TRBJ1-5; 8 nucleotides align to TRBD1. Germline CDR1 reads SQVTM; CDR2 reads ANQGSEA. The J segment lost 7 bases and the V segment lost 6 bases, leaving 11 bases of the junction unmatched. The CDR3 consists of 14 residues. The DNA of the CDR3 is TGCAGCGTCGTTATGACAGGGGTATCACAGCCCCAGCATTTT. Translated: CSVVMTGVSQPQHF.

CDR3 sequence: CASSEEGLYEQYF. The DNA of the CDR3 is TGCGCCAGCAGTGAGGAGGGGCTATACGAGCAGTACTTC. V is TRBV10-1 and J is TRBJ2-7, with D perhaps TRBD1 or TRBD2 (5 bases each). The CDR3 is 13 residues long. Trimming took 2 bases from V and 4 from J, leaving 9 bases between them. Looked up from germline, CDR1 is WNHNN and CDR2 is SYGVQD (reference sequence).

The V call is TRBV10-3, the J call TRBJ2-7; 9 nucleotides align to TRBD2. The CDR3 loop spans 15 amino acids. Germline V gene data show CDR1 as ENHRY and CDR2 as SYGVKD. J gave up 2 bases and V 10 bases, and 12 bases lay outside the gene matches. This chain's CDR3 is CATTSLAGVTYEQYF. The CDR3 region has the DNA TGTGCCACCACCTCGTTAGCGGGAGTTACCTACGAGCAGTACTTC.

The chain joins TRBV28 to TRBJ1-4, with D perhaps matching TRBD1 (5 bases). The CDR3 spans 18 residues. Germline CDR1 reads MDHEN; CDR2 reads SYDVKM. Trimming took 3 bases from V and 3 from J, leaving 20 bases between them. The CDR3 coding sequence is TGTGCCAGCAGTTTTTACACCTTTTGGGACCCCTCTAATGAAAAACTGTTTTTT. It translates to CASSFYTFWDPSNEKLFF. Full variable domain (missing parts from reference TRBV28 and TRBJ1-4): DVKVTQSSRYLVKRTGEKVFLECVQDMDHENMFWYRQDPGLGLRLIYFSYDVKMKEKGDIPEGYSVSREKKERFSLILESASTNQTSMYLCASSFYTFWDPSNEKLFFGSGTQLSVL.

This clone appeared once. The chain links TRBV6-6 to TRBJ2-3, with 8 bases identical to TRBD2. The trim removed 4 bases at V and 0 bases at J, leaving 6 bases unmatched. Germline V gene lookup returns CDR1 MNHNY and CDR2 SVGAGI (reference sequence). The CDR3 covers 16 residues. DNA for the CDR3: TGTGCCAGCAGTTTCTATAGCGGGGTTAGCACAGATACGCAGTATTTT. Translated: CASSFYSGVSTDTQYF.

The V call is TRBV21-1, the J call TRBJ2-7; the table calls TRBD2, which could not be checked here. TRBV21-1 is deemed a pseudogene. The CDR3 totals 17 residues. CDR3 sequence: CASSKGRVEGCPYEQYF. CDR3 DNA sequence: TGTGCCAGCAGCAAAGGGAGGGTCGAGGGGTGTCCCTACGAGCAGTACTTC.

The chain links TRBV6-2 or TRBV6-3 to TRBJ2-1; 8 bases align to TRBD1. The CDR3 runs to 16 residues. The V gene end was trimmed by 5 bases and the J gene end by 3 bases; junction bases not matched to a gene: 9. Germline-derived CDR1 and CDR2 are MNHEY and SVGEGT. This CDR3 reads CASSDLQGGLYNEQFF. The CDR3 DNA is TGTGCCAGCAGTGACTTACAGGGGGGCCTCTACAATGAGCAGTTCTTC.